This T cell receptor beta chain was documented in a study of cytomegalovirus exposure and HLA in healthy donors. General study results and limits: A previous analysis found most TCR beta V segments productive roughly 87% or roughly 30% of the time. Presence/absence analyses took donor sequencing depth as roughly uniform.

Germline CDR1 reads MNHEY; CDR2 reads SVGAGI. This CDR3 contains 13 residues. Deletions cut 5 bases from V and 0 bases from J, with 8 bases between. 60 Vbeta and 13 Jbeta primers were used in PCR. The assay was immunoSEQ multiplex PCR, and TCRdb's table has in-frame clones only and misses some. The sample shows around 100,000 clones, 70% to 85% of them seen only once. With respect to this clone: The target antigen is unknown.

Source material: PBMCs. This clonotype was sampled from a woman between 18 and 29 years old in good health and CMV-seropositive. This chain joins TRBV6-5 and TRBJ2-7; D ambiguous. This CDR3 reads CASSTRGSYEQYF. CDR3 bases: TGTGCCAGCAGTACGAGAGGCTCCTACGAGCAGTACTTC.